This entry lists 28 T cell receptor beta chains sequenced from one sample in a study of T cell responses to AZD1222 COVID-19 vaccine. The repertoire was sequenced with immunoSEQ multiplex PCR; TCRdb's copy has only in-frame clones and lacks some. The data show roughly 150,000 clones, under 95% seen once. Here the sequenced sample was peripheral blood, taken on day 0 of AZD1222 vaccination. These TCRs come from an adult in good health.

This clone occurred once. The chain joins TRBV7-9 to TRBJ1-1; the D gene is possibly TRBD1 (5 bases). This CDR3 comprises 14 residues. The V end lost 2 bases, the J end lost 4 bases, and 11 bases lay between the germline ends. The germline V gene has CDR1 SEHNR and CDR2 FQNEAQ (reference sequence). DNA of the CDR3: TGTGCCAGCAGCTTAAGCCAGGGCCTCACTGAAGCTTTCTTT. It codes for CASSLSQGLTEAFF.

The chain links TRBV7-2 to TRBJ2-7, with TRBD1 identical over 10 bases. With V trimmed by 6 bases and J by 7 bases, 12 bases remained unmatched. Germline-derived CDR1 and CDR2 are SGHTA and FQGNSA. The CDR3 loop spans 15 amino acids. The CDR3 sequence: CASRLPGQGTLEQYF. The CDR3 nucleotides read TGTGCCAGCAGGCTACCGGGACAGGGGACTCTGGAGCAGTACTTC.

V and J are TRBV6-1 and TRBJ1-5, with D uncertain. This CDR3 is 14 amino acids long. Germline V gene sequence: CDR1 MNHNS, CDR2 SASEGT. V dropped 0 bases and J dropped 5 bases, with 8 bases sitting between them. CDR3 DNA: TGTGCCAGCAGTGAAGCGTCCCTCTATCAGCCCCAGCATTTT. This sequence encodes CASSEASLYQPQHF.

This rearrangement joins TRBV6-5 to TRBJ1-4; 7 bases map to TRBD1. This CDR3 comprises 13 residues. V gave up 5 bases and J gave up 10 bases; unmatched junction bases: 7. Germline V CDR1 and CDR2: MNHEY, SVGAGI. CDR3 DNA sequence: TGTGCCAGCAGTCGACAGGGTGTTGCAAAACTGTTTTTT. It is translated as CASSRQGVAKLFF.

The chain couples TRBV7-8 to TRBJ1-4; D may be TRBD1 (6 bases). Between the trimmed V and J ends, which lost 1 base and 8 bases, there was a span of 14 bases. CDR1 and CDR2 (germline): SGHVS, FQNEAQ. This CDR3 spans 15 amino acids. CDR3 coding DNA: TGTGCCAGCAGCTTAGAGATTAGGGGGGGCGAAAAACTGTTTTTT. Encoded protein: CASSLEIRGGEKLFF.

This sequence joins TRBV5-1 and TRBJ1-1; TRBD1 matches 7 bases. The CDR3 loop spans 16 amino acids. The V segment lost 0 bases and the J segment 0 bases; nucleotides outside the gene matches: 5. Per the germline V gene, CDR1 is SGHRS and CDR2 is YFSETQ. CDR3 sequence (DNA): TGCGCCAGCAGCTTGGCGACACAGGGGATGAACACTGAAGCTTTCTTT. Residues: CASSLATQGMNTEAFF.

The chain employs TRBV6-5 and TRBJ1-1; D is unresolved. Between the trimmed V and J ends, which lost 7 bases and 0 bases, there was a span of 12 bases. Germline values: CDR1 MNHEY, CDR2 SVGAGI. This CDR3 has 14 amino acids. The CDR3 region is CASTQGTVNTEAFF. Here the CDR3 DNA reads TGTGCCAGCACTCAAGGCACGGTGAACACTGAAGCTTTCTTT.

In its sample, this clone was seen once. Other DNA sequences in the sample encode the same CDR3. The CDR3, as DNA: TGTGCCAGCAGCTTAGGGAATTCACCCCTCCACTTT. Translation gives CASSLGNSPLHF. V is TRBV7-2 and J is TRBJ1-6; D unclear. The CDR3 consists of 12 residues. Trimming pared 1 base from V and 7 bases from J, leaving 2 bases between. Germline CDR1 reads SGHTA; CDR2 reads FQGNSA.

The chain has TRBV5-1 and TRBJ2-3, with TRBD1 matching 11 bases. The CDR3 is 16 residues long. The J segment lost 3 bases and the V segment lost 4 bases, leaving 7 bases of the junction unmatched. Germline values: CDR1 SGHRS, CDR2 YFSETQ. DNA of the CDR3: TGCGCCAGCAGCCATATGGGGGACAGGGGGACAGATACGCAGTATTTT. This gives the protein CASSHMGDRGTDTQYF.

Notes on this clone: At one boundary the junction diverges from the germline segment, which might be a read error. CDR3 coding DNA: TGCGCCAGCAGCGAAGATCAAAGATACGAGCAGTACTTC. Encoded protein: CASSEDQRYEQYF. The chain carries TRBV4-1 and TRBJ2-7; D is unclear. Germline CDR1 reads MGHRA; CDR2 reads YSYEKL. The CDR3 covers 13 residues.

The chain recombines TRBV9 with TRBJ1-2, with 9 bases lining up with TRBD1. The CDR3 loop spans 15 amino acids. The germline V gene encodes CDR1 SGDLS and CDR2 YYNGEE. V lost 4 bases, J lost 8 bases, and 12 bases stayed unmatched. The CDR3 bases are TGTGCCAGCAGCTCCCAGGACAGGGGTTTTAGCGGCTACACCTTC. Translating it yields CASSSQDRGFSGYTF.

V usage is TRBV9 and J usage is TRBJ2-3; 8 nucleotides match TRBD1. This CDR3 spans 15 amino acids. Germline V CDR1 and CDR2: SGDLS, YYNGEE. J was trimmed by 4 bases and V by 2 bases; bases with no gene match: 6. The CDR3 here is CASSVRTGYPDTQYF. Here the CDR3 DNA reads TGTGCCAGCAGCGTTAGGACAGGGTATCCAGATACGCAGTATTTT.

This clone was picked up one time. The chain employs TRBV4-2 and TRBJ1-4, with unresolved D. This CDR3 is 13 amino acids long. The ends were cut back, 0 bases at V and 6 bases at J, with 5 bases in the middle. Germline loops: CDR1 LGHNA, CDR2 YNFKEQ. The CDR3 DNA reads TGTGCCAGCAGCCAAGAGACTGATGAAAAACTGTTTTTT. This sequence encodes CASSQETDEKLFF.

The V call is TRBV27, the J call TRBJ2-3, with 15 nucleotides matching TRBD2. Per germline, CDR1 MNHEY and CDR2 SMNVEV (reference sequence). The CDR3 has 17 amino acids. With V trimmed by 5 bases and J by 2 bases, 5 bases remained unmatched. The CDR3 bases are TGTGCCAGCAGTGCAGGACTAGCGGGAGGGGACACAGATACGCAGTATTTT. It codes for CASSAGLAGGDTDTQYF.

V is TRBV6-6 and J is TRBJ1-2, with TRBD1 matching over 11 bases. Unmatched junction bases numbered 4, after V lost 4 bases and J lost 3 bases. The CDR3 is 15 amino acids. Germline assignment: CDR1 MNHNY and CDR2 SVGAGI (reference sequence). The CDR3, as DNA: TGTGCCAGCAGTTCGAGGGACAGGGGGGACTATGGCTACACCTTC. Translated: CASSSRDRGDYGYTF.

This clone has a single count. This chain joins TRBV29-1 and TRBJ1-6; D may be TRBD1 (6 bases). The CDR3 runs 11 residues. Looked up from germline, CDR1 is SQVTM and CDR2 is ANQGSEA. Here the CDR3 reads CLSRGYSPLHF. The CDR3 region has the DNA TGCTTGTCCAGGGGATATTCACCCCTCCACTTT.

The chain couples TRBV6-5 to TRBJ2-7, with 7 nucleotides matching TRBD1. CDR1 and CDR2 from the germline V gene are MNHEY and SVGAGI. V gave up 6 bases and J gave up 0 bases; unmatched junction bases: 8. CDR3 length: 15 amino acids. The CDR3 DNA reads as TGTGCCAGCAGCGCACCGGGACAGCCCTCCTACGAGCAGTACTTC. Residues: CASSAPGQPSYEQYF.

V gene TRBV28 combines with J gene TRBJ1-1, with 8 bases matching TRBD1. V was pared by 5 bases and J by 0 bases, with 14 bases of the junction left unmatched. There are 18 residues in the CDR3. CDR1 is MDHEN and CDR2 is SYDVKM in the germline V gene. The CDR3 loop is CASSPGQGAFIMNTEAFF. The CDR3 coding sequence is TGTGCCAGCAGTCCCGGACAGGGCGCCTTTATAATGAACACTGAAGCTTTCTTT.

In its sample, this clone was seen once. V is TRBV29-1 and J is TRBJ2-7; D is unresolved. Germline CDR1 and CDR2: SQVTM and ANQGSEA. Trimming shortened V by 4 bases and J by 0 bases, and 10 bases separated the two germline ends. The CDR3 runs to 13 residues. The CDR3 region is CSVGQQSSYEQYF. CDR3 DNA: TGCAGCGTTGGGCAGCAAAGCTCCTACGAGCAGTACTTC.

The CDR3 bases are TGTGCCAGCAGTGCGGACAGGTACACTGTTGAAGCTTTCTTT. Translated, it gives CASSADRYTVEAFF. The chain is built from TRBV2 and TRBJ1-1, with 7 bases lining up with TRBD1. The CDR3 runs 14 residues. J was trimmed by 7 bases and V by 4 bases; bases with no gene match: 9. Germline lookup yields CDR1 SNHLY and CDR2 FYNNEI.

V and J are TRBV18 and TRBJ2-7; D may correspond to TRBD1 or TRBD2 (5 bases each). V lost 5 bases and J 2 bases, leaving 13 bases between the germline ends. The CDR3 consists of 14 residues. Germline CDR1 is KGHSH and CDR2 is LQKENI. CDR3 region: CASSVRDGAYEQYF. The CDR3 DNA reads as TGTGCCAGCTCAGTCAGGGACGGAGCCTACGAGCAGTACTTC.

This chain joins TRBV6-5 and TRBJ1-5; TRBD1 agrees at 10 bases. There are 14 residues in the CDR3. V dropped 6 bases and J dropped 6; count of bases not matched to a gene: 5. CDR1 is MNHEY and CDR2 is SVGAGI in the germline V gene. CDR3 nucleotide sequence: TGTGCCAGCAGCTCGGACAGGGGGAGTCAGCCCCAGCATTTT. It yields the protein CASSSDRGSQPQHF.

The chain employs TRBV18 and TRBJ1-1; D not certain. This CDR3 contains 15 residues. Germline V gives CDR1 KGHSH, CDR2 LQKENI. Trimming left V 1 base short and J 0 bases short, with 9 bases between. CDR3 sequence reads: CASSPLEALNTEAFF. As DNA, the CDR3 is TGTGCCAGCTCACCACTAGAGGCGCTGAACACTGAAGCTTTCTTT.

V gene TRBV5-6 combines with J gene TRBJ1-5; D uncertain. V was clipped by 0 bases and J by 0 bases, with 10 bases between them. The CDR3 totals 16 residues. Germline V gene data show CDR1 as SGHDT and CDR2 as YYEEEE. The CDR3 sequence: CASSLETPDSNQPQHF. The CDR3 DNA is TGTGCCAGCAGCTTGGAGACTCCAGATAGCAATCAGCCCCAGCATTTT.

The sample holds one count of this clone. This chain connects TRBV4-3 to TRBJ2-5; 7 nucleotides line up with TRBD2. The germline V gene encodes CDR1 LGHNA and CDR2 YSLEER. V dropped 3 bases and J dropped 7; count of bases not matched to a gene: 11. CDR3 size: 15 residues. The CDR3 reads CASSQDRDYLATQYF. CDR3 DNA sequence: TGCGCCAGCAGCCAGGACCGGGACTATCTGGCGACCCAGTACTTC.

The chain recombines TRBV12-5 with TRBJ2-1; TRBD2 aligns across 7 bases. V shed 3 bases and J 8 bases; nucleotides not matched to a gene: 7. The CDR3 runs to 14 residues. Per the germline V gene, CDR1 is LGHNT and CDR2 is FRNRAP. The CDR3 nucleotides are TGTGCTAGTGGTTTTGGGGGACTAATCGATGAGCAGTTCTTC. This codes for CASGFGGLIDEQFF.

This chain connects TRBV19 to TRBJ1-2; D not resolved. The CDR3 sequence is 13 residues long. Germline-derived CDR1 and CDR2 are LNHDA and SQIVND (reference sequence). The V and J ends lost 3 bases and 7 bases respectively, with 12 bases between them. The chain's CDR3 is CASSIQADLGYTF. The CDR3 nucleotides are TGTGCCAGTAGTATCCAGGCGGACCTTGGCTACACCTTC.

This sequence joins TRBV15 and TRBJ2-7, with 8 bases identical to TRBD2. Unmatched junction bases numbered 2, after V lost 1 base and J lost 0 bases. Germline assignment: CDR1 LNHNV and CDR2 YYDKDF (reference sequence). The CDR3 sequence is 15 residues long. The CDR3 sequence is CATSRAGTSSYEQYF. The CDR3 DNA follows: TGTGCCACCAGCAGAGCGGGGACTAGCTCCTACGAGCAGTACTTC. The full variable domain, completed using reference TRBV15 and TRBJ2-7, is DAMVIQNPRYQVTQFGKPVTLSCSQTLNHNVMYWYQQKSSQAPKLLFHYYDKDFNNEADTPDNFQSRRPNTSFCFLDIRSPGLGDTAMYLCATSRAGTSSYEQYFGPGTRLTVT.